Listed here are 21 T cell receptor beta chains from one sample, sequenced in a study of T cells after yellow fever vaccination. TCRdb fed the 5' RACE reads into MiXCR, producing one record per CDR3 protein. The sample yields hundreds of thousands of distinct CDR3 sequences, 6.2% seen once. The source was PBMCs, collected 5 days after the yellow fever booster vaccination. Every receptor here comes from a man aged 30 to 45 who received the YFV17D yellow fever vaccine.

Notes on this clonotype: An end of the junction does not agree with germline; a read error may underlie this. The V gene is TRBV20-1, the J gene TRBJ2-3, with D unclear. The CDR3 is 19 amino acids. Germline V gene data show CDR1 as DFQATT and CDR2 as SNEGSKA (reference sequence). CDR3 loop: CSARDPYWVANRSTDTQYF. In DNA form, the CDR3 reads TGCAGTGCTAGAGATCCATATTGGGTCGCGAACCGCAGCACGGATACGCAGTATTTT.

This clonotype was counted many times. V gene TRBV12-3 or TRBV12-4 combines with J gene TRBJ1-1; D may be TRBD1 (5 bases). Trimming stripped 2 bases from V and 0 bases from J, with 10 bases between. This CDR3 is built from 15 residues. This CDR3 is CASSLSGVMNTEAFF. CDR3 DNA sequence: TGTGCCAGCAGTTTATCGGGGGTAATGAACACTGAAGCTTTCTTT.

This clonotype was counted between two and nine times. The chain joins TRBV2 to TRBJ2-3; TRBD2 might be the D (5 bases). The CDR3 extends over 14 amino acids. The V and J ends lost 4 bases and 7 bases respectively, with 15 bases between them. Germline CDR1 is SNHLY and CDR2 is FYNNEI. The CDR3 reads CASSANIPGNTQYF. CDR3 DNA: TGTGCCAGCAGTGCGAATATTCCGGGGAATACGCAGTATTTT.

The V and J genes are TRBV7-2 and TRBJ2-7, with 8 bases matching TRBD1. V trimming: 5 bases; J trimming: 3 bases; junction bases outside the gene matches: 9. This CDR3 comprises 15 residues. Germline V gene data show CDR1 as SGHTA and CDR2 as FQGNSA. The CDR3 DNA reads as TGTGCCAGCAGCCACACGGGACAGGATTACTACGAGCAGTACTTC. Translating gives CASSHTGQDYYEQYF. Drawing the rest from reference TRBV7-2 and TRBJ2-7, the complete variable domain is GAGVSQSPSNKVTEKGKDVELRCDPISGHTALYWYRQSLGQGLEFLIYFQGNSAPDKSGLPSDRFSAERTGGSVSTLTIQRTQQEDSAVYLCASSHTGQDYYEQYFGPGTRLTVT.

V is TRBV10-3 and J is TRBJ2-3; 7 bases line up with TRBD2. Germline CDR1 reads ENHRY; CDR2 reads SYGVKD. The CDR3 length is 15 residues. Losses at the gene ends were 2 bases for V and 3 bases for J; bases not matched to a gene: 5. The DNA of the CDR3 is TGTGCCATCAGTGAGGGCGGGAGAAGTACAGATACGCAGTATTTT. It encodes CAISEGGRSTDTQYF.

V gene TRBV4-3 combines with J gene TRBJ1-1; TRBD1 matches at 10 bases. CDR3 length equals 15 residues. CDR1 is LGHNA and CDR2 is YSLEER in the germline V gene. The V and J ends lost 5 bases and 3 bases, in that order; junction bases with no gene match: 6. CDR3 DNA: TGCGCCAGCAGCACCTACGGGACAGGGGACACTGAAGCTTTCTTT. Translation: CASSTYGTGDTEAFF.

The rearrangement joins TRBV19 to TRBJ2-1; D gene uncertain. Per germline, CDR1 LNHDA and CDR2 SQIVND (reference sequence). CDR3 length: 19 amino acids. With 4 bases removed from V and 0 bases from J, the gap between germline ends came to 22 bases. CDR3 protein: CASSSPPTQLHHSYNEQFF. CDR3 nucleotides: TGTGCCAGTAGTAGTCCCCCAACACAACTGCACCACTCCTACAATGAGCAGTTCTTC.

This clonotype was seen ten or more times. This sequence joins TRBV15 and TRBJ2-5, with 9 bases that match TRBD2. The V gene end was trimmed by 0 bases and the J gene end by 4 bases; junction bases not matched to a gene: 9. CDR3 length: 17 amino acids. Germline CDR1 reads LNHNV; CDR2 reads YYDKDF (reference sequence). Here the CDR3 DNA reads TGTGCCACCAGCAGAGATAGGGGGCTAGCGGGATTAGAGACCCAGTACTTC. Amino acids: CATSRDRGLAGLETQYF.

This clonotype was picked up a small number of times. Here the CDR3 reads CASSSPTSGRDTQYF. CDR3 coding DNA: TGTGCCAGCAGCTCACCGACTAGCGGGAGAGATACGCAGTATTTT. This chain links TRBV7-2 with TRBJ2-3; TRBD2 aligns across 12 bases. This CDR3 has 15 residues. Germline CDR1 is SGHTA and CDR2 is FQGNSA. Trimming at V came to 4 bases and at J to 5 bases, leaving 4 bases not matched to a gene.

The rearrangement joins TRBV6-5 to TRBJ1-2, with D maybe TRBD1 (5 bases). V was cut by 2 bases and J by 1 base, with 8 bases left in between. Germline V CDR1 and CDR2: MNHEY, SVGAGI. This CDR3 has 14 residues. CDR3 amino acids: CASSYEGFNYGYTF. DNA for the CDR3: TGTGCCAGCAGTTACGAGGGGTTTAACTATGGCTACACCTTC.

The rearrangement uses TRBV7-2 and TRBJ2-6; no firm D call. V shed 5 bases and J shed 0 bases, with 14 bases lying between them. Germline lookup yields CDR1 SGHTA and CDR2 FQGNSA. The CDR3 has 17 amino acids. The CDR3 reads CASSQRVLSSGANVLTF. Written as DNA, the CDR3 is TGTGCCAGCAGCCAACGGGTCTTGAGCTCTGGGGCCAACGTCCTGACTTTC.

V and J are TRBV27 and TRBJ2-1; the D is unclear. The V end lost 6 bases, the J end lost 0 bases, and 12 bases lay between the germline ends. Per germline, CDR1 MNHEY and CDR2 SMNVEV (reference sequence). There are 15 residues in the CDR3. In nucleotides, the CDR3 is TGTGCCAGCAGCCTCCGGAGCAGCTCCTACAATGAGCAGTTCTTC. It codes for CASSLRSSSYNEQFF.

This clonotype showed up many times. This rearrangement joins TRBV29-1 to TRBJ2-7; D is perhaps TRBD1 (7 bases). The germline CDR1 and CDR2 sequences are SQVTM and ANQGSEA. The CDR3 runs 13 residues. Trimming took off 4 bases at V and 3 bases at J, with 13 bases between the two ends. CDR3 protein: CSVARGQLYEQYF. DNA for the CDR3: TGCAGCGTTGCGCGGGGACAGCTCTACGAGCAGTACTTC.

The rearrangement uses TRBV14 and TRBJ2-3; TRBD1 might be the D (6 bases). Trimming cost V 2 bases and J 0 bases, with 12 bases left between them. There are 16 residues in the CDR3. The germline V gene encodes CDR1 SGHDN and CDR2 FVKESK. The CDR3 bases are TGTGCCAGCAGCCAACTCCAGGGGTTTAGCACAGATACGCAGTATTTT. It translates to CASSQLQGFSTDTQYF.

The chain employs TRBV20-1 and TRBJ1-3; unclear D gene. Germline CDR1 reads DFQATT; CDR2 reads SNEGSKA (reference sequence). Trimming removed 3 bases from V and 4 bases from J, with 16 bases in between. This CDR3 is built from 15 residues. The CDR3 reads CSASPDGIEGNTIYF. In nucleotides, the CDR3 is TGCAGTGCTAGCCCGGACGGAATCGAGGGAAACACCATATATTTT.

This clonotype was seen many times. CDR3 protein: CASSYAGVEQYF. For the CDR3, the DNA is TGTGCCAGCAGTTACGCAGGGGTCGAGCAGTACTTC. The chain recombines TRBV6-5 with TRBJ2-7; possibly TRBD1 for D (6 bases). V lost 2 bases and J lost 6, with 8 bases in between. Germline V gene lookup returns CDR1 MNHEY and CDR2 SVGAGI. This CDR3 is built from 12 residues.

In its sample, this clonotype was seen many times. The chain carries TRBV5-1 and TRBJ2-5; 8 nucleotides line up with TRBD2. V trimming: 0 bases; J trimming: 2 bases; junction bases outside the gene matches: 3. Germline V gene data show CDR1 as SGHRS and CDR2 as YFSETQ. The CDR3 is 15 amino acids. CDR3 residues: CASSLVIAGQETQYF. In nucleotides, the CDR3 is TGCGCCAGCAGCTTGGTAATAGCGGGACAAGAGACCCAGTACTTC.

This clonotype turned up a few times. This chain joins TRBV30 and TRBJ2-3; 12 bases fit TRBD2. CDR1 and CDR2 (germline): GTSNPN, SVGIG (reference sequence). After removal of 5 bases from V and 6 bases from J, the junction contained 3 bases not matched to a gene. This CDR3 contains 13 residues. CDR3 DNA: TGTGCCTGGCGACTAGCGGGAGTGGATACGCAGTATTTT. Its protein product is CAWRLAGVDTQYF.

In nucleotides, the CDR3 is TGCAGTGCCACCTTAGCGGCCCTACGGGCTAATGAGCAGTTCTTC. Its translation is CSATLAALRANEQFF. V and J are TRBV20-1 and TRBJ2-1; a weak D match, TRBD2 (6 bases). CDR3 length: 15 amino acids. Trimming left V 6 bases short and J 7 bases short, with 22 bases between. Germline CDR1 DFQATT, CDR2 SNEGSKA (reference sequence).

This clonotype was detected ten times or more. V and J are TRBV27 and TRBJ2-7, with D hard to call. V lost 2 bases, J lost 4 bases, and 18 bases lay in between. There are 16 residues in the CDR3. The germline gives CDR1 MNHEY, CDR2 SMNVEV (reference sequence). This chain's CDR3 is CASSLEGPGIGYEQYF. In DNA form, the CDR3 reads TGTGCCAGCAGTTTAGAAGGACCAGGCATCGGATACGAGCAGTACTTC.

This clonotype was picked up a small number of times. J is TRBJ2-1 and V is TRBV7-8; 9 bases agree with TRBD2. This CDR3 is built from 16 residues. Trimming removed 5 bases from V and 7 bases from J; junction bases left unmatched: 12. Looked up from germline, CDR1 is SGHVS and CDR2 is FQNEAQ. CDR3 in amino acids: CASSRGVAGAGNEQFF. The CDR3 bases are TGTGCCAGCAGCCGTGGGGTAGCGGGAGCTGGGAATGAGCAGTTCTTC.